The rows below give T cell receptor beta chains drawn from one sample of a study of blood T cells in healthy people across ages. TCRdb reprocessed the 5' RACE reads via MiXCR and lists one record per CDR3 protein. Of about 1.7 million distinct CDR3 sequences in the sample, approximately 28% are singletons; the top ten hold about 7.7%. The sample was blood. These receptors all come from a woman in her thirties in good health. Each CDR3 is given with its conserved first and last residue. Each record gives: clone size, V gene, J gene, D gene, CDR3 protein, CDR3 DNA. A D gene is named only where the DNA matches it firmly. Rows may omit the clone size; those that give it use once, few, many or a size class.

abundance: NA; v_gene: TRBV29-1; j_gene: TRBJ2-3; d_gene: NA; CDR3aa: CSAGYYGTDTQYF; CDR3nt: TGCAGCGCCGGGTACTACGGCACAGATACGCAGTATTTT
abundance: NA; v_gene: TRBV5-1; j_gene: TRBJ2-7; d_gene: TRBD2; CDR3aa: CASSLSSGAIYEQYF; CDR3nt: TGCGCCAGCAGCTTGAGTAGCGGGGCGATATACGAGCAGTACTTC
abundance: NA; v_gene: TRBV24-1; j_gene: TRBJ2-5; d_gene: NA; CDR3aa: CATSAGEETQYF; CDR3nt: TGTGCCACCAGTGCAGGGGAAGAGACCCAGTACTTC
abundance: NA; v_gene: TRBV5-6; j_gene: TRBJ2-3; d_gene: NA; CDR3aa: CASSHSLTSAVTDTQYF; CDR3nt: TGTGCCAGCAGCCATTCATTAACCAGCGCCGTTACAGATACGCAGTATTTT
abundance: NA; v_gene: TRBV20-1; j_gene: TRBJ2-3; d_gene: TRBD2; CDR3aa: CSAEAISGGTTDTQYF; CDR3nt: TGCAGTGCAGAAGCTATTAGCGGGGGTACCACAGATACGCAGTATTTT
abundance: NA; v_gene: TRBV4-1; j_gene: TRBJ1-3; d_gene: NA; CDR3aa: CASSQAMASGNTIYF; CDR3nt: TGCGCCAGCAGCCAAGCGATGGCTTCTGGAAACACCATATATTTT
abundance: NA; v_gene: TRBV27; j_gene: TRBJ1-1; d_gene: NA; CDR3aa: CACSFAAYTEAFF; CDR3nt: TGTGCCTGCAGTTTCGCGGCGTACACTGAAGCTTTCTTT
abundance: NA; v_gene: TRBV6-1; j_gene: TRBJ1-2; d_gene: TRBD1; CDR3aa: CASSGPIQGAFVYGYTF; CDR3nt: TGTGCCAGCAGTGGCCCCATACAGGGGGCATTCGTCTATGGCTACACCTTC
abundance: NA; v_gene: TRBV7-9; j_gene: TRBJ2-1; d_gene: NA; CDR3aa: CASSSWNAVDEQFF; CDR3nt: TGTGCCAGCAGCTCCTGGAACGCCGTAGATGAGCAGTTCTTC
abundance: NA; v_gene: TRBV3-1; j_gene: TRBJ2-1; d_gene: TRBD1; CDR3aa: CASSRRQGVEQFF; CDR3nt: TGTGCCAGCAGCCGTCGACAGGGAGTTGAGCAGTTCTTC
abundance: many; v_gene: TRBV5-6; j_gene: TRBJ2-1; d_gene: NA; CDR3aa: CASSFVAGPNNEQFF; CDR3nt: TGTGCCAGCAGCTTTGTGGCGGGCCCAAACAATGAGCAGTTCTTC
abundance: once; v_gene: TRBV7-8; j_gene: TRBJ1-2; d_gene: NA; CDR3aa: CASNWRGEDYGYTF; CDR3nt: TGTGCCAGCAATTGGAGGGGAGAGGACTATGGCTACACCTTC
abundance: few; v_gene: TRBV5-6; j_gene: TRBJ2-7; d_gene: NA; CDR3aa: CASSLAIFYEQYF; CDR3nt: TGTGCCAGCAGCTTGGCCATTTTCTACGAGCAGTACTTC
abundance: NA; v_gene: TRBV12-3/TRBV12-4; j_gene: TRBJ2-3; d_gene: NA; CDR3aa: CASTATISGTDTQYF; CDR3nt: TGTGCCAGCACCGCAACTATTAGCGGCACAGATACGCAGTATTTT
abundance: NA; v_gene: TRBV4-3; j_gene: TRBJ1-5; d_gene: NA; CDR3aa: CASSQVEGQPRHF; CDR3nt: TGCGCCAGCAGCCAAGTTGAGGGTCAGCCCCGGCATTTT
abundance: few; v_gene: TRBV5-1; j_gene: TRBJ1-6; d_gene: NA; CDR3aa: CASSLEVLWPLHF; CDR3nt: TGCGCCAGCAGCTTGGAAGTGCTATGGCCCCTCCACTTT
abundance: many; v_gene: TRBV29-1; j_gene: TRBJ2-1; d_gene: NA; CDR3aa: CSVFPEQFF; CDR3nt: TGCAGCGTTTTCCCTGAGCAGTTCTTC
abundance: many; v_gene: TRBV27; j_gene: TRBJ2-7; d_gene: TRBD2; CDR3aa: CASSFRRWSGRTDEQYF; CDR3nt: TGTGCCAGCAGTTTCCGTCGATGGAGCGGGAGGACTGACGAGCAGTACTTC
abundance: few; v_gene: TRBV6-1; j_gene: TRBJ2-5; d_gene: NA; CDR3aa: CASSGPLGETQYF; CDR3nt: TGTGCCAGCAGTGGGCCTCTGGGGGAGACCCAGTACTTC
abundance: NA; v_gene: TRBV25-1; j_gene: TRBJ1-4; d_gene: NA; CDR3aa: CASSGGAWEKLFF; CDR3nt: TGTGCCAGCAGTGGGGGGGCATGGGAAAAACTGTTTTTT
abundance: NA; v_gene: TRBV4-1; j_gene: TRBJ2-7; d_gene: NA; CDR3aa: CASSRNPSTPYEQYF; CDR3nt: TGCGCCAGCAGCCGAAATCCTTCTACTCCCTACGAGCAGTACTTC
abundance: many; v_gene: TRBV5-1; j_gene: TRBJ2-1; d_gene: NA; CDR3aa: CASSLDGLAAFF; CDR3nt: TGCGCCAGCAGCTTGGATGGGTTAGCGGCGTTCTTC
abundance: NA; v_gene: TRBV9; j_gene: TRBJ2-5; d_gene: TRBD2; CDR3aa: CASSVGGSSGYQETQYF; CDR3nt: TGTGCCAGCAGCGTAGGCGGGAGTAGCGGGTACCAAGAGACCCAGTACTTC
abundance: NA; v_gene: TRBV21-1; j_gene: TRBJ2-1; d_gene: NA; CDR3aa: CASSRLAGRYNEQFF; CDR3nt: TGTGCCAGCAGCAGACTAGCGGGACGCTACAATGAGCAGTTCTTC
abundance: few; v_gene: TRBV25-1; j_gene: TRBJ1-2; d_gene: NA; CDR3aa: CASSPPRGGNGYTF; CDR3nt: TGTGCCAGCAGTCCCCCCCGAGGGGGGAATGGCTACACCTTC
abundance: NA; v_gene: TRBV7-8; j_gene: TRBJ1-1; d_gene: TRBD1; CDR3aa: CASSIVLQGIGTEAFF; CDR3nt: TGTGCCAGCAGCATAGTATTACAGGGGATCGGCACTGAAGCTTTCTTT
abundance: few; v_gene: TRBV29-1; j_gene: TRBJ1-1; d_gene: TRBD1; CDR3aa: CSVRQGAASEAFF; CDR3nt: TGCAGCGTTCGACAGGGGGCGGCGAGTGAAGCTTTCTTT
abundance: few; v_gene: TRBV28; j_gene: TRBJ2-5; d_gene: NA; CDR3aa: CASSDPSPETQYF; CDR3nt: TGTGCCAGCAGTGACCCGTCCCCAGAGACCCAGTACTTC
abundance: NA; v_gene: TRBV15; j_gene: TRBJ2-7; d_gene: TRBD2; CDR3aa: CATSGTSRFEQYF; CDR3nt: TGTGCCACTTCCGGGACTAGTCGCTTTGAGCAGTACTTC
abundance: few; v_gene: TRBV20-1; j_gene: TRBJ2-5; d_gene: NA; CDR3aa: CSAPRGGVEGWETQYF; CDR3nt: TGCAGTGCCCCGAGGGGGGGCGTAGAGGGGTGGGAGACCCAGTACTTC
abundance: many; v_gene: TRBV3-1; j_gene: TRBJ2-7; d_gene: NA; CDR3aa: CASSQDLYEQYF; CDR3nt: TGCGCCAGCAGCCAAGATCTCTACGAGCAGTACTTC
abundance: many; v_gene: TRBV29-1; j_gene: TRBJ2-1; d_gene: TRBD2; CDR3aa: CPVISSGSTHTEQFF; CDR3nt: TGCCCCGTCATATCCAGCGGGAGTACCCACACTGAGCAGTTCTTC
abundance: NA; v_gene: TRBV25-1; j_gene: TRBJ1-1; d_gene: TRBD1; CDR3aa: CASSEWEGAKTEAFF; CDR3nt: TGTGCCAGCAGTGAATGGGAGGGGGCGAAGACTGAAGCTTTCTTT
abundance: many; v_gene: TRBV12-3/TRBV12-4; j_gene: TRBJ2-4; d_gene: TRBD2; CDR3aa: CASTLGEGNIQYF; CDR3nt: TGTGCCAGCACCTTAGGGGAGGGAAACATTCAGTACTTC
abundance: NA; v_gene: TRBV20-1; j_gene: TRBJ2-5; d_gene: TRBD2; CDR3aa: CSARTVAAGVGQETQYF; CDR3nt: TGCAGTGCTAGGACCGTTGCGGCGGGAGTGGGGCAAGAGACCCAGTACTTC
abundance: NA; v_gene: TRBV5-1; j_gene: TRBJ1-2; d_gene: TRBD1; CDR3aa: CASSSTGGLNFVYGYTF; CDR3nt: TGCGCCAGCAGCTCTACAGGGGGGCTGAACTTCGTCTATGGCTACACCTTC
abundance: NA; v_gene: TRBV6-5; j_gene: TRBJ1-1; d_gene: NA; CDR3aa: CASTTGMNTEAFF; CDR3nt: TGTGCCAGCACGACAGGAATGAACACTGAAGCTTTCTTT
abundance: NA; v_gene: TRBV6-2/TRBV6-3; j_gene: TRBJ1-2; d_gene: TRBD1; CDR3aa: CASTRVRTGYGYTF; CDR3nt: TGTGCCAGCACCCGCGTGAGGACAGGCTATGGCTACACCTTC
abundance: many; v_gene: TRBV5-5; j_gene: TRBJ2-7; d_gene: TRBD2; CDR3aa: CASSAGSGRSSNEQYF; CDR3nt: TGTGCCAGCAGCGCAGGGAGCGGGAGGTCCTCGAACGAGCAGTACTTC
abundance: NA; v_gene: TRBV7-2; j_gene: TRBJ2-7; d_gene: NA; CDR3aa: CARSLAHYEQYF; CDR3nt: TGTGCCCGCAGCTTAGCGCACTACGAGCAGTACTTC
abundance: NA; v_gene: TRBV7-2; j_gene: TRBJ2-1; d_gene: NA; CDR3aa: CASSSQTVNSYEQFF; CDR3nt: TGTGCCAGCAGCTCCCAGACAGTGAACTCCTACGAGCAGTTCTTC
abundance: NA; v_gene: TRBV20-1; j_gene: TRBJ1-4; d_gene: NA; CDR3aa: CSARETQGGEKLFF; CDR3nt: TGCAGTGCTAGAGAAACACAGGGTGGGGAAAAACTGTTTTTT
abundance: NA; v_gene: TRBV20-1; j_gene: TRBJ2-5; d_gene: TRBD1; CDR3aa: CSARLGQGQETQYF; CDR3nt: TGCAGTGCTAGGTTGGGACAGGGTCAAGAGACCCAGTACTTC
abundance: NA; v_gene: TRBV9; j_gene: TRBJ2-1; d_gene: TRBD1; CDR3aa: CATSLGQGPYNEQFF; CDR3nt: TGTGCCACTTCGCTGGGACAGGGTCCCTACAATGAGCAGTTCTTC
abundance: NA; v_gene: TRBV7-9; j_gene: TRBJ2-7; d_gene: NA; CDR3aa: CACRQFDRDESYEQYF; CDR3nt: TGTGCCTGCAGACAATTTGATCGGGACGAGTCCTACGAGCAGTACTTC